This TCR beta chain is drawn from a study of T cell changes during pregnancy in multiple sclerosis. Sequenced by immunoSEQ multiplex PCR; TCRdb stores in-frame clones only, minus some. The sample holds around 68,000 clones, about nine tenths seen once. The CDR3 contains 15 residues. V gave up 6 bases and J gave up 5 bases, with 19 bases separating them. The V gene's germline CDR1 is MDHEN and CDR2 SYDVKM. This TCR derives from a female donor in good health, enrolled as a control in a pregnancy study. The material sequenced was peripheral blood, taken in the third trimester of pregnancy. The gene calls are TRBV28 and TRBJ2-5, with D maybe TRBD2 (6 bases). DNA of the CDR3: TGTGCCAGCAGCTCCCCGACTAGGGCGAAGGAGACCCAGTACTTC. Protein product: CASSSPTRAKETQYF.